The 16 T cell receptor beta chains below were found in one sample sequenced in a study of PD-1 blockade in classical Hodgkin lymphoma. Here immunoSEQ multiplex PCR was the method, and the copy in TCRdb shows in-frame clones only, minus some. The data contain 90,000 to 140,000 clones, approximately 89% of them singletons. Stated time point: cycle 4 day 1 (C4D1), after more than five weeks of nivolumab. All patients relapsed after autologous stem cell transplantation, and brentuximab vedotin exposure varied. The source material was peripheral blood mononuclear cells (PBMCs), sampled before the fourth cycle of nivolumab. The receptor source for this set is a human donor with classical Hodgkin lymphoma.

This chain connects TRBV30 to TRBJ1-5; 7 bases are a match to TRBD1. The CDR3 extends over 15 amino acids. The germline V gene encodes CDR1 GTSNPN and CDR2 SVGIG (reference sequence). V dropped 2 bases and J dropped 3; count of bases not matched to a gene: 7. CDR3 protein: CAWSIPGGYNQPQHF. As DNA, the CDR3 is TGTGCCTGGAGTATCCCAGGGGGATACAATCAGCCCCAGCATTTT. Full variable domain (rest looked up from reference TRBV30 and TRBJ1-5): SQTIHQWPATLVQPVGSPLSLECTVEGTSNPNLYWYRQAAGRGLQLLFYSVGIGQISSEVPQNLSASRPQDRQFILSSKKLLLSDSGFYLCAWSIPGGYNQPQHFGDGTRLSIL.

The rearrangement uses TRBV4-1 and TRBJ2-7, with TRBD2 identical over 7 bases. The CDR3 is 14 residues long. V lost 1 base to trimming and J lost 2 bases; unmatched junction nucleotides: 2. Per the germline V gene, CDR1 is MGHRA and CDR2 is YSYEKL. Written as DNA, the CDR3 is TGCGCCAGCAGCCAAGGAGCGGGGCCCTACGAGCAGTACTTC. Encoded protein: CASSQGAGPYEQYF.

V usage is TRBV6-5 and J usage is TRBJ2-7, with a tentative D call TRBD2 (6 bases). Germline V gives CDR1 MNHEY, CDR2 SVGAGI. There are 14 residues in the CDR3. Trimming stripped 2 bases from V and 7 bases from J, with 15 bases between. CDR3 loop: CASSYGRLVVEQYF. As DNA, the CDR3 is TGTGCCAGCAGTTACGGAAGACTAGTGGTTGAGCAGTACTTC.

The V and J genes are TRBV7-2 and TRBJ2-1; 7 bases agree with TRBD2. Per the germline V gene, CDR1 is SGHTA and CDR2 is FQGNSA. Unmatched junction bases numbered 5, after V lost 7 bases and J lost 2 bases. CDR3 length: 14 residues. CDR3 sequence reads: CASIRGDTYNEQFF. The CDR3 bases are TGTGCCAGCATTCGGGGGGATACCTACAATGAGCAGTTCTTC.

This clone has just a few counts. The chain is built from TRBV5-1 and TRBJ1-2; D remains unclear. The CDR3 is 12 residues long. The V end was cut by 1 base, the J end by 8 bases, with 9 bases between. The germline V gene has CDR1 SGHRS and CDR2 YFSETQ. The CDR3 region is CASSLSQEGYTF. CDR3 sequence (DNA): TGCGCCAGCAGCTTGTCCCAGGAAGGCTACACCTTC. The whole variable domain, remainder taken from reference TRBV5-1 and TRBJ1-2, is KAGVTQTPRYLIKTRGQQVTLSCSPISGHRSVSWYQQTPGQGLQFLFEYFSETQRNKGNFPGRFSGRQFSNSRSEMNVSTLELGDSALYLCASSLSQEGYTFGSGTRLTVV.

The chain uses TRBV30 and TRBJ2-7; D might be TRBD1 (5 bases). Per germline, CDR1 GTSNPN and CDR2 SVGIG (reference sequence). The CDR3 has 13 amino acids. V lost 5 bases and J lost 3, with 14 bases in between. The CDR3 here is CAWSGRTGYEQYF. The CDR3 DNA follows: TGTGCCTGGTCCGGCCGAACAGGCTACGAGCAGTACTTC.

This clone was seen only a few times. The V gene is TRBV2, the J gene TRBJ1-2, with TRBD1 matching over 7 bases. The germline V gene encodes CDR1 SNHLY and CDR2 FYNNEI. The CDR3 loop spans 14 amino acids. Unmatched junction bases numbered 8, after V lost 5 bases and J lost 5 bases. CDR3 residues: CASSYGQDLYGYTF. The CDR3 DNA is TGTGCCAGCAGTTATGGACAGGACCTGTATGGCTACACCTTC.

The chain couples TRBV7-5 to TRBJ2-1; the table gives TRBD2 as D, unverified against the DNA. TRBV7-5 is a pseudogene locus. This CDR3 has 17 residues. The CDR3, as DNA: TGTGTCAGAAGCTTAGTGGTAGGGCTAGCGGCTTACAATGAGCAGTTCTTC. Its translation is CVRSLVVGLAAYNEQFF.

This chain links TRBV7-2 with TRBJ2-1; D might be TRBD2 (5 bases). Trimming stripped 5 bases from V and 4 bases from J, with 15 bases between. The V gene's germline CDR1 is SGHTA and CDR2 FQGNSA. The CDR3 is 15 amino acids. In nucleotides, the CDR3 is TGTGCCAGCAGCCCCGCCGCGGGTTATTACAATGAGCAGTTCTTC. Residues: CASSPAAGYYNEQFF.

The V call is TRBV28, the J call TRBJ2-2, with D perhaps matching TRBD1 or TRBD2 (6 bases each). V gave up 6 bases and J gave up 6 bases, with 17 bases separating them. Germline V gene data show CDR1 as MDHEN and CDR2 as SYDVKM. This CDR3 has 15 amino acids. CDR3 sequence: CASSPEGGYAGELFF. The CDR3 DNA reads as TGTGCCAGCAGCCCAGAGGGGGGTTACGCCGGGGAGCTGTTTTTT.

The gene calls are TRBV5-1 and TRBJ1-5; the D is unclear. Germline V gene lookup returns CDR1 SGHRS and CDR2 YFSETQ. The CDR3 runs 16 residues. Trimming left V 4 bases short and J 9 bases short, with 23 bases between. Written as DNA, the CDR3 is TGCGCCAGCAGCCCCTTTGTGTGGGCTGATCTGACGCCCCAGCATTTT. Protein: CASSPFVWADLTPQHF.

This clone was seen a handful of times. This chain joins TRBV7-2 and TRBJ2-1; 11 nucleotides align to TRBD2. The CDR3 has 17 residues. V was pared by 1 base and J by 4 bases, with 6 bases of the junction left unmatched. Germline CDR1 and CDR2: SGHTA and FQGNSA. DNA for the CDR3: TGTGCCAGCAGCTTAGACCGGGGGACTAGCGGTTACAATGAGCAGTTCTTC. It yields the protein CASSLDRGTSGYNEQFF.

The V call is TRBV19, the J call TRBJ1-3, with no clear D. Germline V CDR1 and CDR2: LNHDA, SQIVND (reference sequence). Trimming left V 2 bases short and J 0 bases short, with 11 bases between. This CDR3 region has 16 residues. CDR3 nucleotides: TGTGCCAGTAGTATATCGGCCAGTCGCTCTGGAAACACCATATATTTT. This gives the protein CASSISASRSGNTIYF.

The chain couples TRBV6-6 to TRBJ2-5; unclear D gene. The CDR3 spans 14 residues. Deletions cut 2 bases from V and 5 bases from J, with 12 bases between. Germline V lookup: CDR1 MNHNY, CDR2 SVGAGI (reference sequence). As DNA, the CDR3 is TGTGCCAGCAGTTACGGTTACGGACGCGAGACCCAGTACTTC. Its protein product is CASSYGYGRETQYF.

The chain joins TRBV4-1 to TRBJ2-5; D is tentatively TRBD1 or TRBD2 (5 bases each). Germline CDR1 MGHRA, CDR2 YSYEKL. CDR3 length: 16 amino acids. Trimming shortened V by 1 base and J by 4 bases, and 16 bases separated the two germline ends. The CDR3 DNA is TGCGCCAGCAGCCAAGGAGAGCGGTGGGGCGGAGAGACCCAGTACTTC. Translation gives CASSQGERWGGETQYF.

The genes are TRBV6-6 and TRBJ2-4, with D maybe TRBD2 (5 bases). The CDR3 contains 14 residues. Germline CDR1 and CDR2: MNHNY and SVGAGI (reference sequence). Trimming cost V 9 bases and J 2 bases, with 14 bases left between them. The CDR3 nucleotides read TGTGCCAGTATAAAGGGAGCCTCCAAAAACATTCAGTACTTC. It specifies CASIKGASKNIQYF.